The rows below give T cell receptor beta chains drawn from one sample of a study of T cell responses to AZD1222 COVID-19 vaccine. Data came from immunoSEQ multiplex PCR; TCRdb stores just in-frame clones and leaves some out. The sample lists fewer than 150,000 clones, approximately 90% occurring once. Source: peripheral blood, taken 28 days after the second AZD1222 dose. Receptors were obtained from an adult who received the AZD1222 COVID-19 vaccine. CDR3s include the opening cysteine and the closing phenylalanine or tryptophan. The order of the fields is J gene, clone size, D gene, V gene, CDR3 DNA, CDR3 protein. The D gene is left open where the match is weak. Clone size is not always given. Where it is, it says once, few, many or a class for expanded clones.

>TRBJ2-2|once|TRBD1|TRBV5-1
TGCGCCAGCAGCTTGGGGACAGGCGACGGGGAGCTGTTTTTT
CASSLGTGDGELFF
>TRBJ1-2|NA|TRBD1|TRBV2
TGTGCCAGCAGAGGGACAGGGGGAGCTACTGGGAACTATGGCTACACCTTC
CASRGTGGATGNYGYTF
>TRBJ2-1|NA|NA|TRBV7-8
TGTGCCAGCAGCTTAGTTACGACTTTTAAATACAATGAGCAGTTCTTC
CASSLVTTFKYNEQFF
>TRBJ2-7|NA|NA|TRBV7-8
TGTGCCAGCAGCCCGATAGCCGGAGAGCAGTACTTC
CASSPIAGEQYF
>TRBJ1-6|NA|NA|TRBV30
TGTGCCTGGGACCACAACGGGCCCCTCCACTTT
CAWDHNGPLHF
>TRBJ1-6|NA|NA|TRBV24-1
TGTGCCACCAGTGGCCGGGATAGTATGCAAAGCTCCTATAATTCACCCCTCCACTTT
CATSGRDSMQSSYNSPLHF
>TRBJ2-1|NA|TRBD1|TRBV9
TGTGCCAGCAGCGCAGGGGGCGAAGGTGGGAATGAGCAGTTCTTC
CASSAGGEGGNEQFF
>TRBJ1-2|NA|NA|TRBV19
TGTGCCAGTAGGGGCTATCAAGTAAACTATGGCTACACCTTC
CASRGYQVNYGYTF
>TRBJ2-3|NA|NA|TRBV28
TGTGCCAGCAGGATGGGTCCTAGCACAGATACGCAGTATTTT
CASRMGPSTDTQYF
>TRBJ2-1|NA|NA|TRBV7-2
TGTGCCAGCAGCTTTCGGACAGGCGGGGACAATGAGCAGTTCTTC
CASSFRTGGDNEQFF
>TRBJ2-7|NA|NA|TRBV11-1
TGTGCCAGCAGCTCCCCCGGGACTCCCTACGAGCAGTACTTC
CASSSPGTPYEQYF
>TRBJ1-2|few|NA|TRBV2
TGTGCCAGCAGCCCCGGCAGGGAGAGCTATGGCTACACCTTC
CASSPGRESYGYTF
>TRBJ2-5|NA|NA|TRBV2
TGTGCCAGCAAAAATGGGGTGTACCAAGAGACCCAGTACTTC
CASKNGVYQETQYF
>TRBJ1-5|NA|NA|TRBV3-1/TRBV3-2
TGTGCCAGCAGCCCATCCCGGGACCCTAGCAATCAGCCCCAGCATTTT
CASSPSRDPSNQPQHF
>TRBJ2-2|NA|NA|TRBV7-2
TGTGCCAGCAGCCGCGGGACACCCAACACCGGGGAGCTGTTTTTT
CASSRGTPNTGELFF
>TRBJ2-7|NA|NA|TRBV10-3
TGTGCCATCAGTGGGGCCTCACAGTTCGGCGAGCAGTACTTC
CAISGASQFGEQYF
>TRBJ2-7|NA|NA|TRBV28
TGTGCCAGCAGTTTACCGGGGGCATACGAGCAGTACTTC
CASSLPGAYEQYF
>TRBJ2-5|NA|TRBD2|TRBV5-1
TGCGCCAGCAGCTTTGGACTAGCGGGGTATGGGGAGACCCAGTACTTC
CASSFGLAGYGETQYF
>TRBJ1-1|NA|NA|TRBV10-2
TGCGCCAGCAGTGAGTGGCAGCAAGACACTGAAGCTTTCTTT
CASSEWQQDTEAFF
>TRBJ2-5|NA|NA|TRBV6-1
TGTGCCAGCAGTGACAAAGGATGGAAAGAGACCCAGTACTTC
CASSDKGWKETQYF
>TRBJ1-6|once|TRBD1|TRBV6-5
TGTGCCAGCAAGATAGACAGGGCTAATTCACCCCTCCACTTT
CASKIDRANSPLHF
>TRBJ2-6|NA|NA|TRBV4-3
TGCGCCAGCAGCCCTAAGATTCATACTGGGGCCAACGTCCTGACTTTC
CASSPKIHTGANVLTF
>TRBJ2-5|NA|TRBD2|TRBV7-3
TGTGCCAGCAGCCCTGGACTAGCGGGGACCGAGACCCAGTACTTC
CASSPGLAGTETQYF
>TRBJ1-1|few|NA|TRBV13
TGTGCCAGCAGCTTAGCCGGGGGGGTGAACACTGAAGCTTTCTTT
CASSLAGGVNTEAFF
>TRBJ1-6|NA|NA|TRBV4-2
TGTGCCAGCAGCCAAGGTCGCATGGGCAGGGGAGTTAACTCACCCCTCCACTTT
CASSQGRMGRGVNSPLHF
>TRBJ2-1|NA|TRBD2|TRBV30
TGTGCCTGGAGTGAGACTAGCGGCAGCAAGCAGTTCTTC
CAWSETSGSKQFF
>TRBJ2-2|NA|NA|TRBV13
TGTGCCAGCAGCTTAGTGGCAGGCTCTACCGGGGAGCTGTTTTTT
CASSLVAGSTGELFF
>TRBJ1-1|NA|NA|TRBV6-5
TGTGCCAGCAGTTACTCATCAGGTTCCACTGAAGCTTTCTTT
CASSYSSGSTEAFF
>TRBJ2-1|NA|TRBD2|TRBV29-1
TGCAGCGGGGGGACTAGTCGGGCCTTCGGTGAGCAGTTCTTC
CSGGTSRAFGEQFF
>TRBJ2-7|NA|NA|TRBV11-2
TGTGCCAGCAGCTTAGTACCTTGGTTGGGTCGTCACGAGCAGTACTTC
CASSLVPWLGRHEQYF
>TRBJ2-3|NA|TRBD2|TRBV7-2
TGTGCCAGCAGCCCACAGCCTCTAGCGGGAGGAAGCACAGATACGCAGTATTTT
CASSPQPLAGGSTDTQYF
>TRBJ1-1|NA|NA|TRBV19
TGTGCCAGTAGTGAGCAGGGTCTTCGAGCTTTCTTT
CASSEQGLRAFF
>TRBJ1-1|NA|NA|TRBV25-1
TGTGCCAGCAGCCCTTCCTGGGGAAGCACTGAAGCTTTCTTT
CASSPSWGSTEAFF
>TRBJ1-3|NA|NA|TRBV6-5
TGTGCCAGCACCCAGGGGCGGCTCTCTGGAAACACCATATATTTT
CASTQGRLSGNTIYF
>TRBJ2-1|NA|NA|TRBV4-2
TGTGCCAGCAGCCCCCGGGAATACAATGAGCAGTTCTTC
CASSPREYNEQFF
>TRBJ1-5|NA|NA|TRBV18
TGTGCCAGCTCACCCCAACAGAGTAGTCAGCCCCAGCATTTT
CASSPQQSSQPQHF
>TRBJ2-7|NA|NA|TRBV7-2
TGTGCCAGCAGCTCGCAAAGACTTTCCGCGGGCACCAGCTCCTACGAGCAGTACTTC
CASSSQRLSAGTSSYEQYF
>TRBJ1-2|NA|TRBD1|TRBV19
TGTGCCAGTAGTATAGAGCGGCAGGGGGACTATGGCTACACCTTC
CASSIERQGDYGYTF
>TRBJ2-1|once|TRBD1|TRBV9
TGTGCCAGCAGCCCCCGGACAGGGGTTTATAGGGCGAGCTCCTACAATGAGCAGTTCTTC
CASSPRTGVYRASSYNEQFF
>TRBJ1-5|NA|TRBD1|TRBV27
TGTGCCAGCAGTTTACCGGGACAGTATAGCAATCAGCCCCAGCATTTT
CASSLPGQYSNQPQHF
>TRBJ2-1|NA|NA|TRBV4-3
TGCGCCAGCAGCCAAGACCGGGACTTCTCCTACAATGAGCAGTTCTTC
CASSQDRDFSYNEQFF
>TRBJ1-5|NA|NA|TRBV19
TGTGCCAGTAGTCCCCGGGAGGGTTGGATAGTAGATCAGCCCCAGCATTTT
CASSPREGWIVDQPQHF
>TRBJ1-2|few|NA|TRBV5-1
TGCGCCAGCAGCCCGACAGGACAGCACTATGGCTACACCTTC
CASSPTGQHYGYTF
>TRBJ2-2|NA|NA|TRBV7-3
TGTGCCAGCAGCCCACAGGGCGGAGCCAACACCGGGGAGCTGTTTTTT
CASSPQGGANTGELFF
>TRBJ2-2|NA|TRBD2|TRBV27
TGTGCCAGCAGTTTTCGGGGGGACACCGGGGAGCTGTTTTTT
CASSFRGDTGELFF
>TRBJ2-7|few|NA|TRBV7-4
TGTGCCAGCAGCTTTGGCGGATACTCCTACGAGCAGTACTTC
CASSFGGYSYEQYF
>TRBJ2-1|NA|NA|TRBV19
TGTGCCAGTAGGGCCCTTGGGTCCAATGAGCAGTTCTTC
CASRALGSNEQFF
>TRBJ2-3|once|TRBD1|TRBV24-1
TGTGCCACCAGTGACGGACAGGGGGAAACTGCGCAGTATTTT
CATSDGQGETAQYF
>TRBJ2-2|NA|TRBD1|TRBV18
TGTGCCAGCTCACCACCACGGACAGGCACCGGGGAGCTGTTTTTT
CASSPPRTGTGELFF
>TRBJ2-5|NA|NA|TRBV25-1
TGTGCCAGCCAGGACACGATTCAAGAGACCCAGTACTTC
CASQDTIQETQYF
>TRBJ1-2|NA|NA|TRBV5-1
TGCGCCAGCAGCCTTAAGACAGTCTACTATGGCTACACCTTC
CASSLKTVYYGYTF
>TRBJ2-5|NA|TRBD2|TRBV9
TGTGCCAGCAGCGCTCGGACTAGCGGGGGGGGAGAGACCCAGTACTTC
CASSARTSGGGETQYF
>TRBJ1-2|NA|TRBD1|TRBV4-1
TGCGCCAGCAGCCAGAGGGGACAGGGGGTAGAAGGCTACACCTTC
CASSQRGQGVEGYTF
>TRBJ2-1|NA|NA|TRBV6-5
TGTGCCAGCACAAGAGGTGATAGCTCCTACAATGAGCAGTTCTTC
CASTRGDSSYNEQFF
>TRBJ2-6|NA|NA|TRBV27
TGTGCCAGCGGGAGGAGGGAGGACAACGTCCTGACTTTC
CASGRREDNVLTF